This is a list of T cell receptor beta chains from one sample in a study of T-cell memory formation after mild COVID-19. TCRdb used MiXCR to reprocess the 5' RACE reads, holding one entry per CDR3 protein. Of 200,000 to 300,000 distinct CDR3 sequences listed, around 15% are singletons. Sequencing used PBMCs or a T cell subset sorted from them (not recorded which). Receptors originate from a man aged 18 to 30 who had mild COVID-19 (a few samples of this study predate the infection). Cell type and time point are not known. Both conserved end residues are part of each CDR3. A D gene is named only where the DNA matches it firmly. Clone size is not always given. Where it is, it says once, few, many or a class for expanded clones.

j_call: TRBJ1-6
v_call: TRBV4-3
d_call: NA
clone_size: few
cdr3_nt: TGCGCCAGCAGCCAAGTTGTCGGGCAGGATAATTCACCCCTCCACTTT
cdr3_aa: CASSQVVGQDNSPLHF

j_call: TRBJ1-2
v_call: TRBV20-1
d_call: NA
clone_size: NA
cdr3_nt: TGCAGTGCTAGAGGCGGGGTGAACTATGGCTACACCTTC
cdr3_aa: CSARGGVNYGYTF

j_call: TRBJ1-5
v_call: TRBV12-3/TRBV12-4
d_call: NA
clone_size: NA
cdr3_nt: TGTGCCAGCAGCGGAAAACAGGGCCGCCGTCAGCCCCAGCATTTT
cdr3_aa: CASSGKQGRRQPQHF

j_call: TRBJ1-3
v_call: TRBV4-1
d_call: NA
clone_size: few
cdr3_nt: TGCGCCAGCAGCCGATCATTGGCTGGAAACACCATATATTTT
cdr3_aa: CASSRSLAGNTIYF

j_call: TRBJ2-2
v_call: TRBV5-4
d_call: NA
clone_size: NA
cdr3_nt: TGTGCCAGCAGCACCGTAGGCGGAAGCAGCCTCACCGGGGAGCTGTTTTTT
cdr3_aa: CASSTVGGSSLTGELFF

j_call: TRBJ1-2
v_call: TRBV28
d_call: NA
clone_size: few
cdr3_nt: TGTGCCAGCAGGCGACAGGCTACCTATGGCTACACCTTC
cdr3_aa: CASRRQATYGYTF

j_call: TRBJ2-1
v_call: TRBV4-2
d_call: NA
clone_size: many
cdr3_nt: TGTGCCAGCAGCCGTACTAGCTACAATGAGCAGTTCTTC
cdr3_aa: CASSRTSYNEQFF

j_call: TRBJ2-2
v_call: TRBV3-1
d_call: TRBD2
clone_size: NA
cdr3_nt: TGTGCCAGCAGCACAACTAGCGCCGGGGAGCTGTTTTTT
cdr3_aa: CASSTTSAGELFF

j_call: TRBJ1-1
v_call: TRBV5-1
d_call: TRBD1
clone_size: many
cdr3_nt: TGCGCCAGCAGCTTGGGGGACAGGGCCACTGAAGCTTTCTTT
cdr3_aa: CASSLGDRATEAFF

j_call: TRBJ1-5
v_call: TRBV2
d_call: NA
clone_size: NA
cdr3_nt: TGTGCCAGCAGTGAGGTCCCGGGGAGCAATCAGCCCCAGCATTTT
cdr3_aa: CASSEVPGSNQPQHF